The clone carrying this T cell receptor beta chain was counted only a few times. Its specificity is unknown. The data originate from a study of cytomegalovirus exposure and HLA in healthy donors. Study-wide results and limits: Within an earlier analysis, most TCR beta V segments proved productive either about 87% or about 30% of the time. The study put 150 to 200 TCR beta chains on its list as cytomegalovirus-associated.

In the PCR, 60 Vbeta and 13 Jbeta primers were used. The repertoire was sequenced with immunoSEQ multiplex PCR; TCRdb's copy has only in-frame clones and lacks some. Counted here are 25,000 to 30,000 clones, more than 55% occurring once; the ten biggest clones make up around 43%. V lost 5 bases and J 2 bases, leaving 12 bases between the germline ends. From germline, CDR1 is MNHEY and CDR2 SVGAGI. The CDR3 extends over 14 amino acids. The chain links TRBV6-5 to TRBJ1-1; a weak D match, TRBD1 (6 bases). This TCR was recovered from a male donor in good health and CMV-seropositive. The material sequenced was PBMCs. CDR3 protein: CASSGGQYNTEAFF. CDR3 nucleotide sequence: TGTGCCAGCAGTGGGGGACAATACAACACTGAAGCTTTCTTT.